Listed below are T cell receptor beta chains from one sample, sequenced in a study of blood T cell repertoires in COVID-19. Profiling relied on immunoSEQ multiplex PCR, and the TCRdb table lists in-frame clones only, not all of them. Of some 150,000 clones in the sample, approximately 79% were seen once. The sample taken for sequencing was peripheral blood. These receptors were taken from a man aged 45-65 years with active or convalescent COVID-19. The CDR3 runs from the conserved cysteine through the conserved F or W. D genes are given only for firm matches. Clone sizes are given selectively: once, few, many, or a class where the clone is expanded.

j_call clone_size d_call v_call cdr3_nt cdr3_aa
TRBJ2-2 - - TRBV19 TGTGCCAGTAGCCCGTGGACAGCCACCGGGGAGCTGTTTTTT CASSPWTATGELFF
TRBJ1-4 - - TRBV4-1 TGCGCCAGCAGCCAAGTTGCTCCCGGGGAGGAAAAACTGTTTTTT CASSQVAPGEEKLFF
TRBJ1-3 - - TRBV12-3/TRBV12-4 TGTGCCAGCAGTTTCTCGAGGGTAAACACCATATATTTT CASSFSRVNTIYF
TRBJ1-1 once TRBD1 TRBV9 TGTGCCAGCAGCGTAGGTCCCGGGACAGACGCTTTCTTT CASSVGPGTDAFF
TRBJ1-2 - - TRBV12-3/TRBV12-4 TGTGCCATGCGACCTGCCGGGACTCCTGGCTACACCTTC CAMRPAGTPGYTF
TRBJ2-1 - TRBD2 TRBV10-3 TGTGCCATCAGTGACGAGGGAGGGCCGGGAAATGAGCAGTTCTTC CAISDEGGPGNEQFF
TRBJ2-7 - TRBD2 TRBV19 TGTGCCAGTAGTATACTAGCGGGAGACGAGCAGTACTTC CASSILAGDEQYF
TRBJ2-1 - TRBD1 TRBV3-1/TRBV3-2 TGTGCCAGCAGCCCCGGACAGGGTGGCAATGAGCAGTTCTTC CASSPGQGGNEQFF
TRBJ2-2 - - TRBV19 TGTGCCAGTAGTCCCCAAGACAGCGCCGGGGAGCTGTTTTTT CASSPQDSAGELFF
TRBJ2-7 - - TRBV28 TGTGCCAGCGGGGGCGGGGAGCAGTACTTC CASGGGEQYF
TRBJ1-5 - TRBD1 TRBV27 TGTGCCAGCAGTCGCTCACAGGGGGCGCGGCAGCCCCAGCATTTT CASSRSQGARQPQHF